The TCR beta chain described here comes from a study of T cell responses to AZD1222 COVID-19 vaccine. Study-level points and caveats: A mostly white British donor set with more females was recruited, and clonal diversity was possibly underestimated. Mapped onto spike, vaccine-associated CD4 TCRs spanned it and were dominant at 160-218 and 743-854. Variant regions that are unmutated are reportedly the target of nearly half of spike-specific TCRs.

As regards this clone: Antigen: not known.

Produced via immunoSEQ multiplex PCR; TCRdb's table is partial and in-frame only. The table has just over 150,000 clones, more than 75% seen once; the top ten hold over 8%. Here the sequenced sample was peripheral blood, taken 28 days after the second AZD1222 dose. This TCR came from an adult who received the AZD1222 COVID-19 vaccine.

CDR3 coding DNA: TGTGCCAGTAGCCTCTTTCGGGCCGGGGAGCTGTTTTTT. As protein: CASSLFRAGELFF. The chain has TRBV19 and TRBJ2-2; D remains ambiguous. The CDR3 extends over 13 amino acids. Germline V gives CDR1 LNHDA, CDR2 SQIVND (reference sequence). The V end was cut by 6 bases, the J end by 6 bases, with 11 bases between.